The 27 T cell receptor beta chains presented below share a single source sample, sequenced in a study of cytomegalovirus exposure and HLA in healthy donors. This PCR relied on a set of 60 Vbeta primers and 13 Jbeta primers. Clones were sequenced by immunoSEQ multiplex PCR, and TCRdb holds only the in-frame ones, with some missing. The repertoire holds tens of thousands of clones, approximately 80% seen once, with approximately 3.6% in the top ten. Sequencing was performed on PBMCs. These receptors were collected from a woman aged 40 to 49 in good health and CMV-seropositive.

This chain links TRBV6-4 with TRBJ2-1, with 9 bases that match TRBD1. Germline V CDR1 and CDR2: MRHNA, SNTAGT. Trimming removed 5 bases from V and 9 bases from J; junction bases left unmatched: 8. The CDR3 is 14 residues long. The CDR3 spells CASSPGQGVSEQFF. The CDR3 bases are TGTGCCAGCAGTCCGGGACAGGGAGTTAGTGAGCAGTTCTTC.

This clone was picked up a small number of times. The chain combines TRBV21-1 with TRBJ1-1; TRBD1 is the table's D call and was not checked against the DNA. TRBV21-1 is termed a pseudogene. The CDR3 totals 11 residues. The DNA of the CDR3 is TGTGCCAGCAAAGGACAGGAGGAAGCTTTCTTT. It codes for CASKGQEEAFF.

This clone was detected once. The gene calls are TRBV10-1 and TRBJ2-7; TRBD2 aligns across 8 bases. With 2 bases clipped from V and 0 bases from J, the junction kept 9 bases outside the gene matches. Germline V gene lookup returns CDR1 WNHNN and CDR2 SYGVQD (reference sequence). The CDR3 is 17 amino acids. The CDR3 region is CASSEGSGGLSSYEQYF. The CDR3 DNA reads as TGCGCCAGCAGTGAGGGAAGCGGGGGCTTAAGCTCCTACGAGCAGTACTTC.

The gene calls are TRBV18 and TRBJ2-5, with TRBD2 matching 7 bases. Germline V gene data show CDR1 as KGHSH and CDR2 as LQKENI. V gave up 7 bases and J gave up 0 bases; unmatched junction bases: 8. The CDR3 loop spans 15 amino acids. CDR3 in DNA: TGTGCCAGCTTCGAGGCGGGAGACTACCAAGAGACCCAGTACTTC. It yields the protein CASFEAGDYQETQYF.

This clone was found a few times. This chain joins TRBV30 and TRBJ1-2; D possibly corresponds to TRBD1 (6 bases). The CDR3 runs to 13 residues. V lost 2 bases to trimming and J lost 4 bases, with 11 bases between them. Germline-derived CDR1 and CDR2 are GTSNPN and SVGIG (reference sequence). The CDR3: CAWSRQASYGYTF. The CDR3 bases are TGTGCCTGGAGTCGACAGGCCTCCTATGGCTACACCTTC.

This clone was counted a few times. V and J are TRBV5-1 and TRBJ2-1; weak D call: TRBD1 (6 bases). The CDR3 has 15 amino acids. The V end lost 4 bases, the J end lost 1 base, and 12 bases lay between the germline ends. CDR1 and CDR2 (germline): SGHRS, YFSETQ. The CDR3 sequence: CASSPRGGSYNEQFF. DNA of the CDR3: TGCGCCAGCAGCCCCAGGGGCGGATCCTACAATGAGCAGTTCTTC.

This clone showed up just once. The chain uses TRBV29-1 and TRBJ1-1; D is unclear. Germline V gene data show CDR1 as SQVTM and CDR2 as ANQGSEA. V lost 5 bases and J 10 bases, leaving 14 bases between the germline ends. CDR3 length: 11 amino acids. The CDR3, as DNA: TGCAGCGTTCATCTAGACCGGGGAGCTTTCTTT. Amino acid sequence: CSVHLDRGAFF.

This chain joins TRBV5-5 and TRBJ1-1; a weak D match, TRBD1 (6 bases). The CDR3 consists of 15 residues. Trimming removed 2 bases at V and 0 bases at J, with 11 bases between. The germline V gene encodes CDR1 SGHKS and CDR2 YYEKEE (reference sequence). Here the CDR3 reads CASSLPGQLNTEAFF. The CDR3 bases are TGTGCCAGCAGCTTACCGGGACAACTGAACACTGAAGCTTTCTTT. The full variable domain, its missing parts supplied by reference TRBV5-5 and TRBJ1-1, is DAGVTQSPTHLIKTRGQQVTLRCSPISGHKSVSWYQQVLGQGPQFIFQYYEKEERGRGNFPDRFSARQFPNYSSELNVNALLLGDSALYLCASSLPGQLNTEAFFGQGTRLTVV.

This sequence joins TRBV19 and TRBJ1-1; 11 bases fit TRBD1. J was trimmed by 0 bases and V by 6 bases; bases with no gene match: 3. The CDR3 extends over 15 amino acids. Germline-derived CDR1 and CDR2 are LNHDA and SQIVND (reference sequence). CDR3: CASRGQGVVNTEAFF. In DNA form, the CDR3 reads TGTGCCAGTAGGGGACAGGGGGTAGTGAACACTGAAGCTTTCTTT.

The genes are TRBV11-2 and TRBJ2-2, with TRBD2 identical over 11 bases. The CDR3 extends over 17 amino acids. With 1 base clipped from V and 4 bases from J, the junction kept 5 bases outside the gene matches. CDR1 and CDR2 from the germline V gene are SGHAT and FQNNGV. CDR3 protein: CASSLVTSGVFTGELFF. The CDR3 DNA reads as TGTGCCAGCAGCTTAGTGACTAGCGGGGTTTTCACCGGGGAGCTGTTTTTT.

The rearrangement uses TRBV11-3 and TRBJ2-3, with D possibly TRBD2 on 7 matching bases. Looked up from germline, CDR1 is SGHNT and CDR2 is YENEEA. The V gene lost 5 bases and the J gene lost 6 bases, with 12 bases spanning the gap. The CDR3 length is 13 residues. CDR3 sequence (DNA): TGTGCCAGCAGCCGGGGGGCGTCGGATACGCAGTATTTT. Its protein is CASSRGASDTQYF.

The chain recombines TRBV18 with TRBJ2-1; D may be TRBD1 (5 bases). CDR3 size: 14 residues. Germline assignment: CDR1 KGHSH and CDR2 LQKENI. V was pared by 2 bases and J by 3 bases, with 8 bases between. The CDR3 loop is CASSPRQGYNEQFF. CDR3 coding DNA: TGTGCCAGCTCACCAAGGCAGGGCTACAATGAGCAGTTCTTC.

This clone was recorded a few times. The rearrangement uses TRBV25-1 and TRBJ2-6; 7 positions agree with TRBD2. Trimming took 8 bases from V and 3 from J; bases not matched to a gene: 7. The CDR3 consists of 15 residues. The germline CDR1 and CDR2 sequences are MGHDK and SYGVNS. This chain's CDR3 is CASGPGGGGANVLTF. The CDR3, as DNA: TGTGCCAGCGGCCCTGGGGGGGGTGGGGCCAACGTCCTGACTTTC.

V and J are TRBV19 and TRBJ1-2; 7 bases map to TRBD1. This CDR3 region has 14 residues. V trimming: 6 bases; J trimming: 1 base; junction bases outside the gene matches: 5. Per the germline V gene, CDR1 is LNHDA and CDR2 is SQIVND (reference sequence). Here the CDR3 DNA reads TGTGCCAGTAGCGCCTGGGACAGTAACTATGGCTACACCTTC. It yields the protein CASSAWDSNYGYTF.

This clone has only a few counts. V and J are TRBV6-6 and TRBJ1-6; TRBD1 aligns across 12 bases. V lost 4 bases to trimming and J lost 7 bases; unmatched junction nucleotides: 5. The CDR3 loop spans 16 amino acids. Per germline, CDR1 MNHNY and CDR2 SVGAGI (reference sequence). The CDR3 nucleotides read TGTGCCAGCAGTTTGGGACAGGGGGCGATGAATTCACCCCTCCACTTT. It yields the protein CASSLGQGAMNSPLHF.

The V gene is TRBV5-6, the J gene TRBJ2-3; unclear D gene. Germline V gives CDR1 SGHDT, CDR2 YYEEEE. The CDR3 length is 15 residues. V was pared by 4 bases and J by 1 base, with 13 bases between. CDR3 amino acids: CASSVSPSGTDTQYF. The CDR3 nucleotides are TGTGCCAGCAGCGTATCCCCGAGCGGCACAGATACGCAGTATTTT. The whole variable domain, remainder taken from reference TRBV5-6 and TRBJ2-3, is DAGVTQSPTHLIKTRGQQVTLRCSPKSGHDTVSWYQQALGQGPQFIFQYYEEEERQRGNFPDRFSGHQFPNYSSELNVNALLLGDSALYLCASSVSPSGTDTQYFGPGTRLTVL.

The CDR3 sequence: CATSVGGSGNQPQHF. Written as DNA, the CDR3 is TGTGCCACCAGCGTAGGAGGTTCGGGCAATCAGCCCCAGCATTTT. The V call is TRBV15, the J call TRBJ1-5; no clear D. The CDR3 has 15 amino acids. In germline, CDR1 is LNHNV, CDR2 YYDKDF (reference sequence). Deletions cut 5 bases from V and 2 bases from J, with 13 bases between.

This clone was counted a few times. The rearrangement joins TRBV7-9 to TRBJ2-7; a weak D match, TRBD1 (5 bases). The V gene lost 6 bases and the J gene lost 4 bases, with 10 bases spanning the gap. Germline V gene data show CDR1 as SEHNR and CDR2 as FQNEAQ (reference sequence). The CDR3 is 12 residues long. The CDR3 loop reads CASSFQGYEQYF. CDR3 DNA sequence: TGTGCCAGCAGTTTCCAGGGTTACGAGCAGTACTTC.

This clone was observed a single time. The V and J genes are TRBV15 and TRBJ1-5; D might be TRBD1 (6 bases). Looked up from germline, CDR1 is LNHNV and CDR2 is YYDKDF (reference sequence). Trimming removed 0 bases from V and 4 bases from J, with 16 bases in between. The CDR3 has 17 amino acids. In DNA form, the CDR3 reads TGTGCCACCAGCAGAGATCTCGACCGAAGGGGGAATCAGCCCCAGCATTTT. This encodes CATSRDLDRRGNQPQHF.

V is TRBV4-3 and J is TRBJ1-2; D is perhaps TRBD1 (6 bases). The CDR3 consists of 16 residues. The germline V gene has CDR1 LGHNA and CDR2 YSLEER. Trimming pared 0 bases from V and 0 bases from J, leaving 11 bases between. CDR3: CASSQDGTITNYGYTF. CDR3 sequence (DNA): TGCGCCAGCAGCCAAGATGGGACAATCACTAACTATGGCTACACCTTC.

The chain has TRBV27 and TRBJ2-5, with D tentatively TRBD2 (5 bases). TRBJ2-7 matches the DNA end more closely, so the J call is doubtful. CDR1 and CDR2 from the germline V gene are MNHEY and SMNVEV (reference sequence). This CDR3 is 13 amino acids long. CDR3 residues: CASSFRGPVEQYF. The CDR3 DNA sequence: TGTGCCAGCAGTTTTCGGGGTCCAGTCGAGCAGTACTTC.

This clone was found a few times. V is TRBV6-1 and J is TRBJ2-2; TRBD2 agrees at 8 bases. V gave up 5 bases and J gave up 5 bases; unmatched junction bases: 7. The germline V gene has CDR1 MNHNS and CDR2 SASEGT. This CDR3 has 15 residues. CDR3 coding DNA: TGTGCCAGCAGTAAGGGACTAGTGGGGACCGGGGAGCTGTTTTTT. Its protein is CASSKGLVGTGELFF.

The V call is TRBV27, the J call TRBJ1-1, with a tentative D call TRBD1 (5 bases). Trimming cost V 6 bases and J 9 bases, with 17 bases left between them. Looked up from germline, CDR1 is MNHEY and CDR2 is SMNVEV (reference sequence). The CDR3 consists of 13 residues. This CDR3 reads CASRAVGVHKAFF. CDR3 nucleotide sequence: TGTGCCAGCAGGGCCGTAGGGGTACACAAAGCTTTCTTT.

This clone came up a few times. The CDR3 reads CASSSTRGNYGYTF. CDR3 bases: TGTGCCAGCAGTTCTACCCGGGGAAACTATGGCTACACCTTC. The rearrangement uses TRBV7-9 and TRBJ1-2, with D hard to call. The CDR3 spans 14 residues. Germline-derived CDR1 and CDR2 are SEHNR and FQNEAQ (reference sequence). V was clipped by 6 bases and J by 2 bases, with 13 bases between them.

The chain combines TRBV19 with TRBJ1-2, with D possibly TRBD1 on 6 matching bases. This CDR3 contains 17 residues. CDR1 is LNHDA and CDR2 is SQIVND in the germline V gene (reference sequence). V lost 5 bases and J lost 1, with 20 bases in between. The CDR3 coding sequence is TGTGCCAGTAGTGTTACCGACTTAACAGGGAGTAACTATGGCTACACCTTC. This codes for CASSVTDLTGSNYGYTF.

V usage is TRBV19 and J usage is TRBJ1-1, with no clear D. The CDR3 has 13 amino acids. Per germline, CDR1 LNHDA and CDR2 SQIVND (reference sequence). V was trimmed by 7 bases and J by 0 bases, leaving 9 bases between them. The CDR3: CASTGIMNTEAFF. The CDR3 DNA follows: TGTGCCAGTACCGGGATCATGAACACTGAAGCTTTCTTT.

Remarks on this clone: The same CDR3 is also encoded by other DNA sequences in this sample. The V gene is TRBV5-1, the J gene TRBJ1-5; 10 bases fit TRBD1. The CDR3 consists of 15 residues. The germline V gene has CDR1 SGHRS and CDR2 YFSETQ. V dropped 0 bases and J dropped 6; count of bases not matched to a gene: 3. The CDR3: CASSLGGQGGQPQHF. The CDR3 bases are TGCGCCAGCAGCTTGGGAGGACAGGGGGGTCAGCCCCAGCATTTT.